This T cell receptor (beta chain) was captured in a study of control samples from healthy donors and cancer patients. CDR1 is PRHDT, CDR2 FYEKMQ, per germline (reference sequence). The CDR3 has 15 amino acids. The germline V and J ends were trimmed by 5 bases and 0 bases, with 13 bases remaining between them. Using immunoSEQ multiplex PCR, the repertoire was profiled, and TCRdb retains in-frame clones only, with some absent. Here the sample spans 150,000 to 200,000 clones, roughly 91% being singletons. The source material was blood. This clonotype was obtained from a man aged 18 to 29 in good health. V and J are TRBV13 and TRBJ2-5, with unresolved D. The CDR3 loop reads CASSGGIGYQETQYF. CDR3 bases: TGTGCCAGCAGCGGTGGTATTGGGTACCAAGAGACCCAGTACTTC.